These T cell receptor beta chains were read from a single sample in a study of CD8+ T cells in alopecia areata. Measured with immunoSEQ multiplex PCR; TCRdb has only the in-frame clones, and not every one. The sample consists of 270,000 or so clones, 58% of them appearing once. The sample consisted of CD4+ T cells sorted from blood, taken at week 24, from a patient treated with tofacitinib. These receptors all come from a human donor with alopecia areata. CDR3s include the opening cysteine and the closing phenylalanine or tryptophan. A D gene is named only where the DNA matches it firmly. Part of the rows lack a size; the others show once, few, many or a class for expanded clones.

CDR3aa,CDR3nt,v_gene,j_gene,abundance,d_gene
CASSLSVDRWSSGANVLTF,TGTGCCAGCAGTTTATCCGTGGACAGGTGGAGCTCTGGGGCCAACGTCCTGACTTTC,TRBV27,TRBJ2-6,-,TRBD1
CASSTGTLNTEAFF,TGTGCCAGCAGCACCGGGACACTTAACACTGAAGCTTTCTTT,TRBV7-6,TRBJ1-1,few,-
CAYCLQGLYEQYF,TGTGCGTATTGCTTACAGGGTCTCTACGAGCAGTACTTC,TRBV30,TRBJ2-7,-,-
CASSPGAGRSGNEQFF,TGTGCCAGTAGCCCCGGGGCAGGGAGGTCGGGAAATGAGCAGTTCTTC,TRBV19,TRBJ2-1,few,-
CASSPNQAGELFF,TGTGCCAGCTCACCCAACCAAGCCGGGGAGCTGTTTTTT,TRBV18,TRBJ2-2,few,-
CSVRGRVMLGYTF,TGCAGCGTCAGGGGCAGGGTGATGTTGGGCTACACCTTC,TRBV29-1,TRBJ1-2,-,-
CASSDRGLNNEQFF,TGTGCCAGCAGCGACAGGGGGCTCAACAATGAGCAGTTCTTC,TRBV7-2,TRBJ2-1,few,TRBD1
CASRRSGGPDTQYF,TGCGCCAGCAGGAGGAGTGGGGGGCCCGATACGCAGTATTTT,TRBV5-1,TRBJ2-3,many,-
CASSGTGANTEAFF,TGTGCCAGCAGCGGCACAGGGGCGAACACTGAAGCTTTCTTT,TRBV6-5,TRBJ1-1,-,TRBD1
CAWSVQSNSPLHF,TGTGCCTGGAGTGTACAAAGTAATTCACCCCTCCACTTT,TRBV30,TRBJ1-6,-,-
CASSLGQGTNQPQHF,TGTGCCAGCAGTCTGGGACAGGGCACCAATCAGCCCCAGCATTTT,TRBV6-1,TRBJ1-5,-,TRBD1
CASSERQGGNEQFF,TGTGCCAGCAGTGAACGTCAGGGTGGGAATGAGCAGTTCTTC,TRBV6-4,TRBJ2-1,-,-
CAWRPQVVYEQYF,TGTGCCTGGAGACCGCAGGTCGTGTACGAGCAGTACTTC,TRBV30,TRBJ2-7,-,-
CARRASGANVLTF,TGTGCGAGGAGGGCCTCTGGGGCCAACGTCCTGACTTTC,TRBV30,TRBJ2-6,-,-
CASSFVRTEAFF,TGTGCCAGCAGCTTCGTCCGCACTGAAGCTTTCTTT,TRBV7-2,TRBJ1-1,few,-
CASGMRGTYNEQFF,TGTGCCAGTGGTATGCGAGGTACCTACAATGAGCAGTTCTTC,TRBV19,TRBJ2-1,few,-
CASSLFPGVPTSPLHF,TGTGCCAGCAGCCTATTCCCAGGGGTCCCCACTTCACCCCTCCACTTT,TRBV13,TRBJ1-6,-,-
CASSLDPTGELFF,TGTGCCAGCAGCCTAGACCCCACCGGGGAGCTGTTTTTT,TRBV7-2,TRBJ2-2,-,-
CATSRERTGSYEQYF,TGTGCCACCAGCAGAGAGCGGACAGGATCCTACGAGCAGTACTTC,TRBV15,TRBJ2-7,-,TRBD1
CASSQDPLTDTQYF,TGTGCCAGCAGCCAAGATCCTCTAACGGATACGCAGTATTTT,TRBV4-2,TRBJ2-3,-,-
CASTRTGEYQPQHF,TGTGCCAGTACAAGAACAGGGGAGTATCAGCCCCAGCATTTT,TRBV19,TRBJ1-5,few,TRBD1
CASSQGLTSPYF,TGTGCCAGCAGCCAAGGTTTGACTAGCCCCTACTTC,TRBV14,TRBJ2-5,once,TRBD2
CASSLGQDYGYTF,TGCGCCAGCAGCTTGGGACAGGACTATGGCTACACCTTC,TRBV5-1,TRBJ1-2,-,-
CASSLRTSDEQFF,TGTGCCAGCAGCTTGAGGACTAGCGATGAGCAGTTCTTC,TRBV11-2,TRBJ2-1,-,TRBD2
CAISEQSIAQPQHF,TGTGCCATCTCGGAACAGAGTATAGCTCAGCCCCAGCATTTT,TRBV10-3,TRBJ1-5,-,-
CASTPARGRGIQYF,TGTGCCAGTACCCCAGCGCGGGGGCGCGGCATTCAGTACTTC,TRBV19,TRBJ2-4,-,-
CASSPGQVQETQYF,TGTGCCAGTAGTCCGGGACAGGTCCAAGAGACCCAGTACTTC,TRBV19,TRBJ2-5,-,TRBD1
CAWSGDRVAYNEQFF,TGTGCCTGGAGTGGCGACAGGGTCGCCTACAATGAGCAGTTCTTC,TRBV30,TRBJ2-1,-,TRBD1
CASSLEHYGYTF,TGTGCCAGCAGTCTAGAGCACTATGGCTACACCTTC,TRBV7-2,TRBJ1-2,-,-
CASSFPGRDYGYTF,TGTGCCAGCAGTTTCCCCGGACGGGACTATGGCTACACCTTC,TRBV28,TRBJ1-2,few,-
CASSLGLAEFHTDTQYF,TGTGCCAGCAGCTTAGGACTAGCCGAATTTCACACAGATACGCAGTATTTT,TRBV7-8,TRBJ2-3,-,TRBD2
CSVEKKTGLTYEQYF,TGCAGCGTTGAAAAGAAGACAGGACTTACCTACGAGCAGTACTTC,TRBV29-1,TRBJ2-7,few,-
CSVDATTGNTIYF,TGCAGCGTTGACGCGACAACTGGAAACACCATATATTTT,TRBV29-1,TRBJ1-3,-,-
CAWSRDTYTGELFF,TGTGCCTGGAGTAGAGACACATACACCGGGGAGCTGTTTTTT,TRBV30,TRBJ2-2,-,-
CAISGASTDTQYF,TGTGCCATCAGTGGTGCTAGCACAGATACGCAGTATTTT,TRBV10-3,TRBJ2-3,-,-
CASRTRGTATGYTF,TGTGCCAGCAGGACCAGGGGGACAGCCACTGGCTACACCTTC,TRBV28,TRBJ1-2,few,TRBD1
CAWTPDPRNTIYF,TGTGCCTGGACCCCCGACCCGAGAAACACCATATATTTT,TRBV30,TRBJ1-3,-,-
CASSLSPSQGGWDF,TGTGCCAGCAGTTTATCTCCCTCACAGGGGGGCTGGGACTTC,TRBV27,TRBJ2-7,-,TRBD1
CASRKGGSSGRVPGELFF,TGTGCCAGCAGAAAAGGCGGCTCTAGCGGGAGGGTACCCGGGGAGCTGTTTTTT,TRBV2,TRBJ2-2,-,TRBD2
CASSAGTGNSPLHF,TGCGCCAGCAGCGCCGGGACAGGCAATTCACCCCTCCACTTT,TRBV5-1,TRBJ1-6,few,TRBD1
CASSSRILAGVDEQFF,TGTGCCAGCAGTTCCCGAATACTAGCGGGGGTGGATGAGCAGTTCTTC,TRBV27,TRBJ2-1,few,TRBD2
CASSEMGTGRDGGYTF,TGTGCCAGCAGTGAAATGGGGACAGGGAGGGATGGCGGCTACACCTTC,TRBV2,TRBJ1-2,-,TRBD1
CAWSVYSSTDTQYF,TGTGCCTGGAGTGTCTACAGTAGCACAGATACGCAGTATTTT,TRBV30,TRBJ2-3,once,-
CASSYSDTQYF,TGTGCCAGCAGTTACTCGGATACGCAGTATTTT,TRBV6-5,TRBJ2-3,few,-
CSVWGADTEAFF,TGCAGCGTATGGGGGGCGGACACTGAAGCTTTCTTT,TRBV29-1,TRBJ1-1,-,-
CASSPDSLAKNIQYF,TGTGCCAGCAGTCCGGACAGCTTAGCCAAAAACATTCAGTACTTC,TRBV2,TRBJ2-4,-,-
CASSSQGQETQYF,TGTGCCAGCAGCTCACAGGGGCAAGAGACCCAGTACTTC,TRBV5-4,TRBJ2-5,-,TRBD1
CAWGRNSPLHF,TGTGCCTGGGGAAGGAATTCACCCCTCCACTTT,TRBV30,TRBJ1-6,-,-
CASSHLGREQSNGYTF,TGCGCCAGCAGCCACCTAGGCCGGGAACAGAGTAATGGCTACACCTTC,TRBV4-1,TRBJ1-2,-,-
CAWSVGGGYGYTF,TGTGCCTGGAGTGTAGGCGGCGGGTATGGCTACACCTTC,TRBV30,TRBJ1-2,once,-
CASRPDRGGTNEKLFF,TGTGCCAGCAGGCCGGACAGGGGAGGCACTAATGAAAAACTGTTTTTT,TRBV6-6,TRBJ1-4,few,TRBD1
CASSLVWNRGMSPLHF,TGTGCCAGCAGCTTGGTTTGGAACAGGGGGATGTCACCCCTCCACTTT,TRBV7-9,TRBJ1-6,once,TRBD1
CASSVASYNEQFF,TGTGCCAGCAGCGTCGCCTCCTACAATGAGCAGTTCTTC,TRBV7-2,TRBJ2-1,many,-
CAWSSPPTGKEQFF,TGTGCCTGGAGTTCCCCCCCGACAGGGAAGGAGCAGTTCTTC,TRBV30,TRBJ2-1,-,TRBD1
CASSVALNGETQYF,TGTGCCAGCAGCGTAGCCCTCAATGGGGAGACCCAGTACTTC,TRBV9,TRBJ2-5,-,-
CAGRRTYNSPLHF,TGCGCCGGCCGACGGACCTATAATTCACCCCTCCACTTT,TRBV5-1,TRBJ1-6,-,-